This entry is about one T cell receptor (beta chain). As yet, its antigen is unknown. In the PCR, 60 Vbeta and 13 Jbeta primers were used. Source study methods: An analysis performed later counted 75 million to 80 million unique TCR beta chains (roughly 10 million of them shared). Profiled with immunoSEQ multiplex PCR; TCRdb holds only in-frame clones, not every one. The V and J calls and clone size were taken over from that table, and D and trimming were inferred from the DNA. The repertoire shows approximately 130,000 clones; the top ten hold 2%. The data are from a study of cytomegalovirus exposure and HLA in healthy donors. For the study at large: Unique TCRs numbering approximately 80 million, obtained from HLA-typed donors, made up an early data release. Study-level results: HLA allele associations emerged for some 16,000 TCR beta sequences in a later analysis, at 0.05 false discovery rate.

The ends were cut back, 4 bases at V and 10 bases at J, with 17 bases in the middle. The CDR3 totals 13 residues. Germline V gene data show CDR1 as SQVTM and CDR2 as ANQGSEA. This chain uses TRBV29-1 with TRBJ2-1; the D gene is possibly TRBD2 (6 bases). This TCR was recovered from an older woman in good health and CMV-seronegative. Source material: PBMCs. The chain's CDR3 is CSVGEVDPVEQFF. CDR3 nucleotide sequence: TGCAGCGTTGGGGAGGTAGATCCGGTCGAGCAGTTCTTC.